These 8 T cell receptor beta chains share one sample of origin, sequenced in a study of T-cell memory formation after mild COVID-19. MiXCR, applied by TCRdb to the 5' RACE reads, yields one record per CDR3 protein. The table shows roughly 260,000 distinct CDR3 sequences, with roughly 15% occurring only once. The source material was PBMCs or a T cell subset sorted from them (not recorded which). The receptors here all came from a man aged 18-30 years who had mild COVID-19 (a few samples of this study predate the infection). Cell type and time point are not known.

CDR3 bases: TGTGCCAGCAGCGACCACTACCGACTAGCGGCCGGCGAGCAGTACTTC. Its protein product is CASSDHYRLAAGEQYF. This chain links TRBV3-1 with TRBJ2-7; TRBD2 matches 9 bases. The germline gives CDR1 LGHDT, CDR2 YNNKEL (reference sequence). This CDR3 is built from 16 residues. The J segment lost 6 bases and the V segment lost 5 bases, leaving 14 bases of the junction unmatched.

The sample holds a few counts of this clonotype. CDR3 sequence reads: CASSLGASGSTDTQYF. The CDR3 region has the DNA TGTGCCAGCAGCTTAGGTGCTAGCGGGAGCACAGATACGCAGTATTTT. V and J are TRBV7-3 and TRBJ2-3, with 8 nucleotides matching TRBD2. There are 16 residues in the CDR3. The V segment lost 2 bases and the J segment 0 bases; nucleotides outside the gene matches: 4. CDR1 SGHTA and CDR2 FQGTGA come from the germline V gene.

This clonotype showed up many times. V usage is TRBV7-2 and J usage is TRBJ1-1; 8 bases are shared with TRBD1. V dropped 3 bases and J dropped 7; count of bases not matched to a gene: 10. Germline-derived CDR1 and CDR2 are SGHTA and FQGNSA. The CDR3 sequence is 15 residues long. The CDR3 bases are TGTGCCAGCAGCTTGACCCCCGGGACAGGATATGAAGCTTTCTTT. It encodes CASSLTPGTGYEAFF.

This clonotype has just a few counts. This chain joins TRBV4-1 and TRBJ1-2, with a possible D match to TRBD1 (5 bases). Germline V gene sequence: CDR1 MGHRA, CDR2 YSYEKL. The CDR3 is 14 residues long. Trimming pared 4 bases from V and 8 bases from J, leaving 17 bases between. The CDR3 is CASSRGDPGSGYTF. CDR3 sequence (DNA): TGCGCCAGCAGCCGAGGGGACCCTGGGAGCGGCTACACCTTC.

The V call is TRBV30, the J call TRBJ1-1; D remains ambiguous. The CDR3 is 11 residues long. From germline, CDR1 is GTSNPN and CDR2 SVGIG (reference sequence). Trimming took off 5 bases at V and 1 base at J, with 5 bases between the two ends. Written as DNA, the CDR3 is TGTGCCTGGCATAGGAACACTGAAGCTTTCTTT. It encodes CAWHRNTEAFF.

The chain couples TRBV4-2 to TRBJ2-1; TRBD2 agrees at 13 bases. The J segment lost 7 bases and the V segment lost 4 bases, leaving 4 bases of the junction unmatched. The CDR3 length is 15 residues. Germline V gene data show CDR1 as LGHNA and CDR2 as YNFKEQ. The CDR3 sequence is CASSLLAGGQNEQFF. The CDR3 nucleotides are TGTGCCAGCAGCCTACTAGCGGGGGGGCAGAATGAGCAGTTCTTC.

The V and J genes are TRBV7-6 and TRBJ2-5; perhaps TRBD1 as D (6 bases). In germline, CDR1 is SGHVS, CDR2 FNYEAQ. This CDR3 comprises 15 residues. The V gene lost 5 bases and the J gene lost 4 bases, with 17 bases spanning the gap. The CDR3 sequence: CASSRVQGRRETQYF. For the CDR3, the DNA is TGTGCCAGCAGCCGGGTTCAGGGGCGCCGAGAGACCCAGTACTTC.

The genes are TRBV6-1 and TRBJ1-5, with TRBD1 as a possible D gene (6 bases). The V gene's germline CDR1 is MNHNS and CDR2 SASEGT. V was shortened by 4 bases and J by 2 bases, with 15 bases between the two germline ends. The CDR3 is made up of 16 amino acids. The CDR3: CASSGEGGWRNQPQHF. In DNA form, the CDR3 reads TGTGCCAGCAGTGGAGAGGGGGGTTGGCGCAATCAGCCCCAGCATTTT.